This TCR beta chain came from a study of T cell repertoires in cytomegalovirus infection. This clonotype was detected only a few times. The antigen is undetermined. There are 15 residues in the CDR3. V was pared by 6 bases and J by 2 bases, with 14 bases between. Germline V CDR1 and CDR2: SGHNT, YENEEA. One entry per CDR3 protein, called by TCRdb with MiXCR from the reads. In the table there are some 900,000 distinct CDR3 sequences, approximately 30% of which are singletons. The chain recombines TRBV11-3 with TRBJ2-1; possibly TRBD2 for D (6 bases). The clonotype comes from a human donor in good health (CMV status not recorded). Some clones in this sample may be carry-over from other donors' samples. The sample here was cultured CD8+ T cells from PBMCs, taken from culture after CMV antigen stimulation. CDR3 sequence: CASSKQSGPYNEQFF. The CDR3 DNA reads TGTGCCAGCAGTAAACAGAGCGGGCCCTACAATGAGCAGTTCTTC.